One and the same sample provided the 29 T cell receptor beta chains below, sequenced in a study of T-cell reconstitution after alpha-beta-depleted transplantation in children. The library targeted TCRbeta and was prepared with unique molecular identifiers. Each CDR3 protein gets one entry after TCRdb re-called the PCR reads with MiXCR. The data contain about 870,000 distinct CDR3 sequences, about 15% of them singletons. Sequencing was performed on PBMCs, mostly from graft donor cells, taken 360 days after TCRalphabeta/CD19-depleted stem cell transplant. Receptor source: a male patient younger than 18 who had a stem cell transplant for acute lymphoblastic leukemia, so the T cells may come from the graft donor.

For this clonotype: The junction departs from the called germline gene at one end, perhaps through a read error. V is TRBV5-6 and J is TRBJ2-4, with 8 bases matching TRBD2. This CDR3 spans 14 amino acids. Germline V lookup: CDR1 SGHDT, CDR2 YYEEEE. Written as DNA, the CDR3 is TGTGCCAGCAGCTCCGGACTAGCCCAAAACATTCAGTACTTC. It specifies CASSSGLAQNIQYF. The full variable domain, its missing parts supplied by reference TRBV5-6 and TRBJ2-4, is DAGVTQSPTHLIKTRGQQVTLRCSPKSGHDTVSWYQQALGQGPQFIFQYYEEEERQRGNFPDRFSGHQFPNYSSELNVNALLLGDSALYLCASSSGLAQNIQYFGAGTRLSVL.

This clonotype showed up many times. The chain combines TRBV7-6 with TRBJ2-7; TRBD2 is a possible D gene (5 bases). The germline gives CDR1 SGHVS, CDR2 FNYEAQ. Between the trimmed V and J ends, which lost 5 bases and 0 bases, there was a span of 26 bases. CDR3 length equals 19 residues. The DNA for the CDR3 is TGTGCCAGCAGCCCGAACTCGGCAGCTAGTACGGGGTACTCCTACGAGCAGTACTTC. Translating gives CASSPNSAASTGYSYEQYF. Full variable domain (rest looked up from reference TRBV7-6 and TRBJ2-7): GAGVSQSPRYKVTKRGQDVALRCDPISGHVSLYWYRQALGQGPEFLTYFNYEAQQDKSGLPNDRFSAERPEGSISTLTIQRTEQRDSAMYRCASSPNSAASTGYSYEQYFGPGTRLTVT.

This clonotype was seen a handful of times. The rearrangement uses TRBV25-1 and TRBJ2-1; D is unclear. Germline loops: CDR1 MGHDK, CDR2 SYGVNS. The CDR3 has 15 residues. V shed 2 bases and J shed 0 bases, with 8 bases lying between them. The CDR3 region has the DNA TGTGCCAGCAGTGAACAGATTAGCTCCTACAATGAGCAGTTCTTC. Protein: CASSEQISSYNEQFF.

The table lists this clonotype with a few counts. The chain couples TRBV12-3 or TRBV12-4 to TRBJ2-1; D is ambiguous. This CDR3 has 16 residues. Trimming removed 6 bases from V and 2 bases from J, with 17 bases in between. The CDR3 DNA follows: TGTGCCAGCAGCTTGAGACCCCGAGCGCCCTACAATGAGCAGTTCTTC. It codes for CASSLRPRAPYNEQFF.

The chain carries TRBV5-1 and TRBJ2-7; 8 nucleotides match TRBD1. The CDR3 is 12 residues long. V shed 4 bases and J 5 bases; nucleotides not matched to a gene: 2. Germline CDR1 is SGHRS and CDR2 is YFSETQ. CDR3 protein: CASSGGQDEQYF. DNA of the CDR3: TGCGCCAGCAGCGGGGGACAGGACGAGCAGTACTTC.

The sample holds a few counts of this clonotype. The chain combines TRBV28 with TRBJ1-6; 8 bases are shared with TRBD1. V was pared by 5 bases and J by 3 bases, with 3 bases of the junction left unmatched. Germline-derived CDR1 and CDR2 are MDHEN and SYDVKM. The CDR3 runs to 15 residues. The CDR3, as DNA: TGTGCCAGCAGTGCAACAGGGGGCTATAATTCACCCCTCCACTTT. It codes for CASSATGGYNSPLHF.

The table lists this clonotype with many counts. This rearrangement joins TRBV29-1 to TRBJ2-7; D may match TRBD1 or TRBD2 (5 bases each). The CDR3 is made up of 12 amino acids. CDR1 and CDR2 from the germline V gene are SQVTM and ANQGSEA. The ends were cut back, 6 bases at V and 4 bases at J, with 13 bases in the middle. The CDR3 loop reads CSVAGTEYEQYF. CDR3 coding DNA: TGCAGCGTAGCCGGGACCGAGTACGAGCAGTACTTC.

The rearrangement uses TRBV7-9 and TRBJ2-2; D perhaps matches TRBD1 (6 bases). V lost 4 bases and J 5 bases, leaving 14 bases between the germline ends. The CDR3 is made up of 15 amino acids. Germline lookup yields CDR1 SEHNR and CDR2 FQNEAQ (reference sequence). CDR3 sequence reads: CASSSRYRDTGELFF. The CDR3 DNA reads as TGTGCCAGCAGCTCCCGTTACAGGGATACCGGGGAGCTGTTTTTT.

This clonotype was seen only a few times. The chain carries TRBV21-1 and TRBJ2-1; TRBD2 is the table's D call and was not checked against the DNA. TRBV21-1 is a pseudogene locus. The CDR3 loop spans 20 amino acids. CDR3 region: CASIPELRGTSGRAVVEQFF. In DNA, the CDR3 is TGTGCCAGCATCCCGGAACTACGAGGGACTAGCGGGAGGGCCGTGGTTGAGCAGTTCTTC.

The J gene is TRBJ2-3, the V gene TRBV7-9; D unclear. This CDR3 region has 14 residues. The ends were cut back, 1 base at V and 0 bases at J, with 5 bases in the middle. Germline V CDR1 and CDR2: SEHNR, FQNEAQ (reference sequence). This CDR3 reads CASSLDLSTDTQYF. The CDR3 DNA sequence: TGTGCCAGCAGCTTAGACCTCAGCACAGATACGCAGTATTTT.

The V call is TRBV10-3, the J call TRBJ2-2, with 8 bases aligning to TRBD1. CDR1 is ENHRY, CDR2 SYGVKD, per germline. The CDR3 extends over 13 amino acids. The ends lost 6 bases at V and 3 bases at J; junction bases unmatched: 0. CDR3 sequence (DNA): TGTGCCATCAGGACAGGGGACACCGGGGAGCTGTTTTTT. It encodes CAIRTGDTGELFF.

The sample holds many counts of this clonotype. V and J are TRBV20-1 and TRBJ2-3; TRBD1 might be the D (6 bases). CDR1 and CDR2 from the germline V gene are DFQATT and SNEGSKA (reference sequence). The length of the CDR3 is 14 residues. The V and J ends lost 4 bases and 2 bases respectively, with 13 bases between them. CDR3 amino acids: CSAKGQFNTDTQYF. The CDR3 coding sequence is TGCAGTGCTAAAGGACAGTTTAACACAGATACGCAGTATTTT.

This clonotype was recorded a few times. The chain recombines TRBV7-3 with TRBJ2-2; 12 bases are a match to TRBD2. With 1 base clipped from V and 4 bases from J, the junction kept 13 bases outside the gene matches. CDR1 is SGHTA and CDR2 is FQGTGA in the germline V gene. CDR3 length equals 20 residues. This CDR3 is CASSLNKNLAGGPGTGELFF. The CDR3 DNA follows: TGTGCCAGCAGCTTAAATAAGAACCTAGCGGGAGGGCCGGGCACCGGGGAGCTGTTTTTT.

The V gene is TRBV14, the J gene TRBJ2-3; 7 nucleotides line up with TRBD2. The J segment lost 0 bases and the V segment lost 5 bases, leaving 8 bases of the junction unmatched. CDR1 is SGHDN, CDR2 FVKESK, per germline. The CDR3 extends over 16 amino acids. DNA of the CDR3: TGTGCCAGCAGCACAACCGGGACTATGAGCACAGATACGCAGTATTTT. Translating it yields CASSTTGTMSTDTQYF.

CDR3 protein: CATSPGAAKREETQYF. The CDR3 bases are TGTGCCACCAGCCCGGGCGCAGCGAAAAGAGAAGAGACCCAGTACTTC. The chain links TRBV24-1 to TRBJ2-5; no reliable D call. In germline, CDR1 is KGHDR, CDR2 SFDVKD. V lost 7 bases, J lost 3 bases, and 20 bases lay in between. The CDR3 length is 16 residues.

This clonotype was picked up a small number of times. The CDR3 sequence: CSATPGQDYGYTF. The CDR3, as DNA: TGCAGTGCTACCCCGGGACAGGATTATGGCTACACCTTC. The V and J genes are TRBV20-1 and TRBJ1-2, with 8 bases matching TRBD1. Trimming at V came to 4 bases and at J to 5 bases, leaving 6 bases not matched to a gene. Germline CDR1 DFQATT, CDR2 SNEGSKA (reference sequence). CDR3 length: 13 amino acids.

This clonotype was seen at least ten times. The junction departs from the called germline gene at one end, perhaps through a read error. This sequence joins TRBV5-5 and TRBJ1-1; D unresolved. The germline V gene encodes CDR1 SGHKS and CDR2 YYEKEE (reference sequence). The CDR3 length is 14 residues. The chain's CDR3 is CASSLVHLNTEAFF. For the CDR3, the DNA is TGCGCCAGCAGCTTGGTTCACCTGAACACTGAAGCTTTCTTT.

This clonotype was picked up a small number of times. The chain has TRBV6-5 and TRBJ2-3, with D possibly being TRBD2 (5 bases). Deletions cut 0 bases from V and 0 bases from J, with 13 bases between. CDR1 and CDR2 from the germline V gene are MNHEY and SVGAGI. The CDR3 runs 17 residues. CDR3 loop: CASSYSRGGASTDTQYF. DNA for the CDR3: TGTGCCAGCAGTTACTCCCGAGGAGGTGCTAGCACAGATACGCAGTATTTT.

This clonotype was recorded many times. The chain is built from TRBV6-7 and TRBJ2-7, with D unclear. TRBV6-7 has ORF status, its function being uncertain. The CDR3 spans 11 residues. V was pared by 5 bases and J by 6 bases, with 8 bases between. The DNA for the CDR3 is TGTGCCAGCAGTCCCAAGGGCGAGCAGTACTTC. Translating it yields CASSPKGEQYF.

This clonotype has a handful of counts. The rearrangement joins TRBV9 to TRBJ1-3; D not resolved. CDR3 length: 17 residues. The V end lost 4 bases, the J end lost 0 bases, and 17 bases lay between the germline ends. The germline V gene has CDR1 SGDLS and CDR2 YYNGEE. CDR3 in amino acids: CASSLYPTTRSGNTIYF. CDR3 in DNA: TGTGCCAGCAGCCTTTATCCGACGACCCGCTCTGGAAACACCATATATTTT.

The table lists this clonotype with a few counts. The chain recombines TRBV7-3 with TRBJ1-1, with D tentatively TRBD1 (5 bases). The V end lost 2 bases, the J end lost 6 bases, and 13 bases lay between the germline ends. In germline, CDR1 is SGHTA, CDR2 FQGTGA. This CDR3 is 14 amino acids long. The CDR3 DNA follows: TGTGCCAGCAGCTTAGGAGGGGTGACACCTGAAGCTTTCTTT. Its translation: CASSLGGVTPEAFF.

The chain joins TRBV11-2 to TRBJ2-1; D is possibly TRBD2 (5 bases). The V and J ends lost 7 bases and 1 base respectively, with 20 bases between them. The V gene's germline CDR1 is SGHAT and CDR2 FQNNGV. The CDR3 contains 17 residues. CDR3 protein: CASNPSLDFLSYNEQFF. CDR3 in DNA: TGTGCCAGCAACCCCTCGTTGGACTTCCTATCCTACAATGAGCAGTTCTTC. The full variable domain, in which reference TRBV11-2 and TRBJ2-1 provide the parts outside the CDR3, is EAGVAQSPRYKIIEKRQSVAFWCNPISGHATLYWYQQILGQGPKLLIQFQNNGVVDDSQLPKDRFSAERLKGVDSTLKIQPAKLEDSAVYLCASNPSLDFLSYNEQFFGPGTRLTVL.

This clonotype was seen a few times. The rearrangement uses TRBV2 and TRBJ2-2; D is perhaps TRBD1 or TRBD2 (5 bases each). Germline loops: CDR1 SNHLY, CDR2 FYNNEI. The CDR3 runs 14 residues. V lost 6 bases to trimming and J lost 7 bases, with 15 bases between them. The CDR3 DNA reads as TGTGCCAGCAGCGGGGACCCCCAAGGCGGGGAGCTGTTTTTT. Its translation is CASSGDPQGGELFF.

The genes are TRBV29-1 and TRBJ2-2; perhaps TRBD1 as D (6 bases). This CDR3 region has 12 residues. The germline CDR1 and CDR2 sequences are SQVTM and ANQGSEA. V gave up 5 bases and J gave up 6 bases, with 10 bases separating them. CDR3 amino acids: CSVQTGPGELFF. The CDR3 nucleotides are TGCAGCGTTCAGACAGGCCCCGGGGAGCTGTTTTTT.

The gene calls are TRBV4-2 and TRBJ2-7; D gene uncertain. Germline V gene data show CDR1 as LGHNA and CDR2 as YNFKEQ. The CDR3 consists of 12 residues. The V gene lost 0 bases and the J gene lost 8 bases, with 8 bases spanning the gap. CDR3 DNA sequence: TGTGCCAGCAGCCAAGATCGGGTGCAGCAGTACTTC. It specifies CASSQDRVQQYF.

V and J are TRBV29-1 and TRBJ1-1; 10 bases match TRBD1. V shed 7 bases and J 6 bases; nucleotides not matched to a gene: 5. Germline V lookup: CDR1 SQVTM, CDR2 ANQGSEA. The CDR3 contains 12 residues. CDR3 amino acids: CSGEGQGPEAFF. The CDR3 DNA reads TGCAGCGGCGAGGGACAGGGGCCTGAAGCTTTCTTT.

In DNA, the CDR3 is TGTGCCAGCAGTTCAGACACACCCTATAATTCACCCCTCCACTTT. Translation gives CASSSDTPYNSPLHF. V usage is TRBV28 and J usage is TRBJ1-6; D call uncertain. The CDR3 has 15 amino acids. The V end lost 4 bases, the J end lost 2 bases, and 9 bases lay between the germline ends. In germline, CDR1 is MDHEN, CDR2 SYDVKM.

This clonotype was counted between two and nine times. The gene calls are TRBV5-1 and TRBJ2-7; D assignment may be TRBD1 or TRBD2 (5 bases each). V gave up 1 base and J gave up 2 bases, with 13 bases separating them. The CDR3 totals 15 residues. Germline V gives CDR1 SGHRS, CDR2 YFSETQ. CDR3 DNA: TGCGCCAGCAGCTTGTACTGGGGACCCACCTACGAGCAGTACTTC. It is translated as CASSLYWGPTYEQYF.

V gene TRBV4-1 combines with J gene TRBJ1-1; TRBD1 might be the D (6 bases). The CDR3 is made up of 13 amino acids. V lost 0 bases to trimming and J lost 7 bases, with 9 bases between them. Germline V gene sequence: CDR1 MGHRA, CDR2 YSYEKL. The CDR3 is CASSQDRDNEAFF. The CDR3 nucleotides read TGCGCCAGCAGCCAAGACAGGGACAATGAAGCTTTCTTT.